This is a list of T cell receptor beta chains from one sample in a study of identical twins. TCRdb re-called the 5' RACE reads with MiXCR, one entry per CDR3 protein. This table has fewer than 650,000 distinct CDR3 sequences, roughly 7.1% appearing once. These same data were also listed under a study on yellow fever vaccine responses in identical twins.

Source material: PBMCs. The receptors derive from a woman aged 18-30 years in good health. Both conserved end residues are part of each CDR3. The D gene is left open where the match is weak. Expanded clones get a size class; other rows say once, few or many, or leave the size out.

cdr3_nt cdr3_aa clone_size d_call j_call v_call
TGTGCCAGCATGACTAGCGGGAGGGCCCGGGTAGAGACCCAGTACTTC CASMTSGRARVETQYF few TRBD2 TRBJ2-5 TRBV6-1
TGCAGTGCTAGAGGTGGCCCGACCCCCCTCCACTTT CSARGGPTPLHF few . TRBJ1-6 TRBV20-1
TGTGCCAGCAGCTTAAGTGGGCTAGCGGGGGGCAATGAGCAGTTCTTC CASSLSGLAGGNEQFF . TRBD2 TRBJ2-1 TRBV7-2
TGTGCCAGCAGCAAGGGGACTAGCGCATTGGAGAATGAGCAGTTCTTC CASSKGTSALENEQFF . TRBD2 TRBJ2-1 TRBV2
TGCAGTGCTAGAAGACAGGGGGCTGAAGCTTTCTTT CSARRQGAEAFF many TRBD1 TRBJ1-1 TRBV20-1
TGTGCCAGCAGCCAAGGGACTAGCAACGATGAGCAGTTCTTC CASSQGTSNDEQFF . TRBD2 TRBJ2-1 TRBV12-3/TRBV12-4
TGTGCCAGCAACTCCCTGGGACAAGAGACCCAGTACTTC CASNSLGQETQYF few . TRBJ2-5 TRBV7-7
TGTGCCAGCAGCTCAACTAGCGGCCCTAGCACAGATACGCAGTATTTT CASSSTSGPSTDTQYF . TRBD2 TRBJ2-3 TRBV7-8
TGTGCCAGCAGTTATCCGGGGGGCTTGAAGACCCAGTACTTC CASSYPGGLKTQYF few . TRBJ2-5 TRBV6-5
TGTGCCAGCAGTCGGATGCCTAACTATGGCTACACCTTC CASSRMPNYGYTF many . TRBJ1-2 TRBV12-3/TRBV12-4
TGTGCCAGCAGTCGAGGGGGAGAGAGTGGGCAGCCCCAGCATTTT CASSRGGESGQPQHF many . TRBJ1-5 TRBV7-8
TGTGCCAGCAGCTTAGACCTTCGGGGGGCTAATGAAAAACTGTTTTTT CASSLDLRGANEKLFF few . TRBJ1-4 TRBV7-9
TGTGCCAGCAGCTCGGGACTAGGGGGGGATACGCAGTATTTT CASSSGLGGDTQYF . TRBD2 TRBJ2-3 TRBV11-2
TGCGCCAGCAGCTTAGGCGGGGGCAGGACAGATACGCAGTATTTT CASSLGGGRTDTQYF many . TRBJ2-3 TRBV5-1
TGTGCCAGCAGCTCTTACGGCGCGTGGACTAATGAAAAACTGTTTTTT CASSSYGAWTNEKLFF few . TRBJ1-4 TRBV7-2
TGCAGTGCCCCAGGCCCGTTCTACGAGCAGTACTTC CSAPGPFYEQYF . . TRBJ2-7 TRBV20-1
TGCAGTGCTAGAGAGGGGCGGGGGCCCACAGATACGCAGTATTTT CSAREGRGPTDTQYF many . TRBJ2-3 TRBV20-1
TGTGCCAGCTCACCGGGACAGGGGCTAGGTTCACCCCTCCACTTT CASSPGQGLGSPLHF few TRBD1 TRBJ1-6 TRBV18
TGCAGCGTTGCAGGACAGAGGGGGACCGGGGAGCTGTTTTTT CSVAGQRGTGELFF few . TRBJ2-2 TRBV29-1
TGTGCCAGCAGTTCCACATCCCGGTGGGGGGTTGATGGCTACACCTTC CASSSTSRWGVDGYTF . . TRBJ1-2 TRBV27
TGTGCCAGCAGCAGTCAGGCCCAAGAGACCCAGTACTTC CASSSQAQETQYF many . TRBJ2-5 TRBV2
TGTGCCAGCAGTTTCGGGGACAATGAGCAGTTCTTC CASSFGDNEQFF many . TRBJ2-1 TRBV27
TGCAGTGCGGGGGTCCCGCGGGTTAATGAAAAACTGTTTTTT CSAGVPRVNEKLFF many . TRBJ1-4 TRBV20-1
TGTGCCAGCTCACCACAGGGACAGGCGAACACCGGGGAGCTGTTTTTT CASSPQGQANTGELFF few TRBD1 TRBJ2-2 TRBV18
TGTGCCAGCGTGACAGAGGATCTCATCTATAGCAATCAGCCCCAGCATTTT CASVTEDLIYSNQPQHF few . TRBJ1-5 TRBV12-3/TRBV12-4
TGTGCCAGCAGCTTAGGTCCCAGCGGCTACGAGCAGTACTTC CASSLGPSGYEQYF . . TRBJ2-7 TRBV7-9
TGTGCCAGCAGCCGCAAACAGGGGATGAGCACAGATACGCAGTATTTT CASSRKQGMSTDTQYF few TRBD1 TRBJ2-3 TRBV3-1
TGCAGTGCTAGAGCCCCCGGACGAATGGGTTTGGATGAGCAGTTCTTC CSARAPGRMGLDEQFF . . TRBJ2-1 TRBV20-1